The source of this T cell receptor (beta chain) is a study of Ad26.COV2.S vaccination and SARS-CoV-2 variants. Treatment denoted: around 19 received Ad26.COV2.S at low or high dose, single or two shots; 5 received placebo; per-sample allocation not given. Day 63 after the first injection of vaccine or placebo was the sampling time. It was an adult aged 18-55 years in Boston who was the donor. Measured with immunoSEQ multiplex PCR; TCRdb has only the in-frame clones, and not every one. The sample yields roughly 420,000 clones, 80% to 90% seen once. After removal of 8 bases from V and 6 bases from J, the junction contained 5 bases not matched to a gene. This CDR3 has 12 amino acids. CDR1 and CDR2 (germline): MNHEY, SVGAGI.

The sequences come from peripheral blood, collected in a trial of Ad26.COV2.S vaccine versus placebo. The clonotype comes from a person between 18 and 60 years old who received the Ad26.COV2.S COVID-19 vaccine or a placebo. The genes are TRBV6-5 and TRBJ2-7, with TRBD1 matching 9 bases. CDR3 sequence reads: CASAGTGLEQYF. As DNA, the CDR3 is TGTGCCAGCGCCGGGACAGGGCTCGAGCAGTACTTC.